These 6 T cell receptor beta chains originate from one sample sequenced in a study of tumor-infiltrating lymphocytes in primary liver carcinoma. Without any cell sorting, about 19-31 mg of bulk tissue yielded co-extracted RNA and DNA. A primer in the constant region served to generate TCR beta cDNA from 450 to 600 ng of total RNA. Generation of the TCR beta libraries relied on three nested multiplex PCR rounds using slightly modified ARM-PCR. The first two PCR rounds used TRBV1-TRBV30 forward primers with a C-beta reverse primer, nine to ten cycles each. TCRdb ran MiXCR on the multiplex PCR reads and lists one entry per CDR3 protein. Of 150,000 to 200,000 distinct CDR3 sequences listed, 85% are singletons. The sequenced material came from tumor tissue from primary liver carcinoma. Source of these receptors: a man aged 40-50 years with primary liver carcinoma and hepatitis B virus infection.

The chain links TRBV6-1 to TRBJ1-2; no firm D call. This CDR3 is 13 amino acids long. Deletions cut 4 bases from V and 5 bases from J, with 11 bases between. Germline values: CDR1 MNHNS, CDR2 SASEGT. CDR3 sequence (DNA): TGTGCCAGCAGTGTGGATGTTAATTATGGCTACACCTTC. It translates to CASSVDVNYGYTF.

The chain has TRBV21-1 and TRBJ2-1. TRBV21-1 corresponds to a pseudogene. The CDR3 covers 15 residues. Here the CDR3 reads CVSSKPVSSYNEQFF. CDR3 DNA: TGTGTCAGTAGCAAACCGGTCAGCTCCTACAATGAGCAGTTCTTC.

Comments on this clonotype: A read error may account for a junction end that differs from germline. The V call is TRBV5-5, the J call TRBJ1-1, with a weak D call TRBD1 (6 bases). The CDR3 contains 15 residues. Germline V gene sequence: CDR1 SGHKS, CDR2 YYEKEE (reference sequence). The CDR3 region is CASCPGAGIGTEAFF. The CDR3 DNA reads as TGCGCCAGCTGCCCAGGGGCGGGTATAGGCACTGAAGCTTTCTTT.

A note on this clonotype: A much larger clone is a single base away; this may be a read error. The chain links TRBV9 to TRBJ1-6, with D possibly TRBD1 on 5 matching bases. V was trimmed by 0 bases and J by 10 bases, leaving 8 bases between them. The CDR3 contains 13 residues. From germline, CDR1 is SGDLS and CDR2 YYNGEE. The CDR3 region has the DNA TGTGCCAGCAGCGTAGAGCAGGGCTCACCCCTCCACTTT. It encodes CASSVEQGSPLHF.

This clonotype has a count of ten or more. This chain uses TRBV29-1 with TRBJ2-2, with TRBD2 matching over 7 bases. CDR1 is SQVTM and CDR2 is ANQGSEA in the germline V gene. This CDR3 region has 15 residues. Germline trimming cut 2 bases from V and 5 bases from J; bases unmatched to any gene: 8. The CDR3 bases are TGCAGCGTTGAACGGCTGGGGGGGAGTACCGGGGAGCTGTTTTTT. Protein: CSVERLGGSTGELFF.

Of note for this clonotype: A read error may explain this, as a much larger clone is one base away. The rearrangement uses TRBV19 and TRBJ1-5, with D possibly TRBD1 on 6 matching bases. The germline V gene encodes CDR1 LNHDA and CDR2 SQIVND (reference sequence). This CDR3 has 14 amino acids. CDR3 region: CATGWTVSNEPQHF. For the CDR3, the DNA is TGTGCCACCGGTTGGACAGTGAGCAATGAGCCCCAGCATTTT.